This T cell receptor beta chain stems from a study of blood T cells in healthy people across ages. Study-wide points: Older individuals had lower TCR beta diversity per million T cells (the decline was roughly linear).

At least 5.5 micrograms of total RNA were extracted per sample. A sample-barcoded 5' primer and a J-beta primer mix were used in a second PCR of roughly 7 to 11 cycles. Each cDNA molecule carried a tag from a template-switch adaptor that contained 12 random nucleotides. Per-sample output comprised a minimum of 3 million paired-end reads containing CDR3. MiXCR, applied by TCRdb to the 5' RACE reads, yields one record per CDR3 protein. The sample consists of around 970,000 distinct CDR3 sequences, roughly 47% of them appearing once. Deletions cut 7 bases from V and 0 bases from J, with 9 bases between. Germline CDR1 reads SQVTM; CDR2 reads ANQGSEA. The CDR3 contains 12 residues. Comments on this clonotype: The antigen is unknown.

The sequenced sample was blood. The sequence was obtained from a woman between 55 and 75 years old in good health. The rearrangement links TRBV29-1 to TRBJ1-1; D not certain. The CDR3 reads CSAPDVNTEAFF. In nucleotides, the CDR3 is TGCAGCGCCCCGGACGTGAACACTGAAGCTTTCTTT. Together with reference TRBV29-1 and TRBJ1-1, the CDR3 gives the full variable domain: SAVISQKPSRDICQRGTSLTIQCQVDSQVTMMFWYRQQPGQSLTLIATANQGSEATYESGFVIDKFPISRPNLTFSTLTVSNMSPEDSSIYLCSAPDVNTEAFFGQGTRLTVV.